This note documents a single TCR beta chain sequence. This receptor's antigen is unknown. There are no base qualities to consult, and no much larger clone falls within one base. The immunoSEQ Assay, a bias-controlled multiplex PCR, was used to amplify TCRbeta CDR3 regions from genomic DNA. From the authors' description of their analysis: Within the assay, amplification of reference gene primers was used to estimate how many nucleated cells each sample contained. Sequence reads were collapsed and filtered to measure the absolute abundance of every unique TCRbeta CDR3 rearrangement. For each sample, productive Simpson clonality was calculated by taking the square root of Simpson's diversity index across productive rearrangements. The immuneACCESS repertoire file appears here via TCRdb, limited to in-frame rearrangements. These files lack a portion of the clones; in checked studies, under half of the deficit traces to unresolved V genes, and the cause of the others is not known. That table furnishes V, J and clone size, whereas the DNA furnished D and trimming. This sample lists fewer than 250,000 clones; around 87% were detected once. The top ten constitute roughly 3% of the sample.

The collaborating institutions used their own protocols to collect whole blood in K2EDTA tubes. For TCRbeta analysis, collaborators shipped samples in one of three forms: frozen whole blood, isolated PBMCs, or DNA extracted from either of those sample types. The data originate from a study of blood T cell repertoires in COVID-19 (dated by TCRdb to between 2020 and 2021). Turning to the overall study: Samples from collaborators originated in the United States, Italy and Spain and spanned both the acute and convalescent phases of COVID-19. The material from the prospective study consisted of cDNA or gDNA derived from T cells, B-cell-depleted T cells, or PBMCs. Subjects who had been exposed to COVID-19, were actively infected with it, or had recovered from it provided the deeply sampled blood TCRbeta repertoires that made up the dataset. The repertoires were released in a freely available public database meant as a resource for research on the immune response to SARS-CoV-2. Samples came from the ongoing ImmuneRACE study (first 160 participants) plus 1,254 subjects from 6 global collaborators. A de-identified subject ID, COVID-19 status, age in years and sex were almost always included in the sample metadata. Where HLA class I and class II types were available, the types were taken from metadata supplied by the sample provider, not from assay-based typing.

What the authors observed across the whole study: The amount of clinical and demographic metadata varied by source and participant and was provided uncurated.

The germline V and J ends show losses of 5 bases and 3 bases respectively, and no gene match explains 7 bases of the junction. The CDR3, cysteine through phenylalanine, is 15 amino acids long. This entry keeps only the CDR3 DNA: 45 bases, framed from base 1. The germline V gene provides CDR1 SGHAT and CDR2 FQNNGV. This chain joins TRBV11-2 to TRBJ1-1; the junction holds 9 bases that match TRBD1. The TCR sequence derives from a man in his 60s with acute or convalescent COVID-19. The material sequenced was peripheral blood. CDR3 sequence: CASSPPTGGHTEAFF. The sequenced DNA is TGTGCCAGCAGCCCCCCGACAGGGGGTCACACTGAAGCTTTCTTT. The variable domain in full, with residues beyond the CDR3 obtained from the reference TRBV11-2 and TRBJ1-1 genes, is EAGVAQSPRYKIIEKRQSVAFWCNPISGHATLYWYQQILGQGPKLLIQFQNNGVVDDSQLPKDRFSAERLKGVDSTLKIQPAKLEDSAVYLCASSPPTGGHTEAFFGQGTRLTVV.